This T cell receptor (beta chain) was retrieved from a study of radiotherapy plus CTLA-4 blockade in lung cancer. Clones were read by immunoSEQ multiplex PCR, and TCRdb kept only the in-frame ones, dropping some. The repertoire includes 100,000 or so clones, around 84% of them detected once, and about a quarter sits in the top ten. The sequencing used peripheral blood, collected from a patient treated with radiotherapy plus ipilimumab. The clonotype comes from a human donor with non-small cell lung cancer that progressed on radiotherapy plus ipilimumab.

This chain's CDR3 is CASSLAGTYEQYF. DNA of the CDR3: TGTGCCAGCAGCTTAGCGGGGACCTACGAGCAGTACTTC. The chain uses TRBV7-9 and TRBJ2-7; D not certain. This CDR3 region has 13 residues. The germline V and J ends were trimmed by 0 bases and 2 bases, with 5 bases remaining between them. CDR1 SEHNR and CDR2 FQNEAQ come from the germline V gene (reference sequence).